Following are 17 T cell receptor beta chains from one sample sequenced in a study of early T cells in non-severe SARS-CoV-2 infection. Each CDR3 protein gets one entry after TCRdb re-called the 5' RACE reads with MiXCR. The sample holds 50,000 to 60,000 distinct CDR3 sequences; approximately 9.7% are singletons and the top ten take around 20%. Input material: whole blood. These receptors came from an adult who was a healthcare worker with PCR-confirmed SARS-CoV-2 infection or an uninfected control (not recorded which).

The table lists this clonotype with a few counts. The chain couples TRBV9 to TRBJ1-6; D is undetermined. The V and J ends lost 0 bases and 7 bases respectively, with 8 bases between them. This CDR3 is built from 14 residues. Germline assignment: CDR1 SGDLS and CDR2 YYNGEE. CDR3 nucleotides: TGTGCCAGCAGCGTAGGCAGGAGGAATTCACCCCTCCACTTT. The encoded protein is CASSVGRRNSPLHF.

In its sample, this clonotype was seen a few times. This sequence joins TRBV7-6 and TRBJ2-5; D is perhaps TRBD1 (6 bases). The CDR3 is 13 amino acids. Germline V gene lookup returns CDR1 SGHVS and CDR2 FNYEAQ. V was trimmed by 5 bases and J by 1 base, leaving 8 bases between them. The CDR3 spells CASSRTVQETQYF. The CDR3 DNA reads as TGTGCCAGCAGCAGGACAGTCCAAGAGACCCAGTACTTC.

The chain carries TRBV7-8 and TRBJ2-7; the D is unclear. Trimming removed 4 bases from V and 0 bases from J, with 13 bases in between. In germline, CDR1 is SGHVS, CDR2 FQNEAQ. The CDR3 loop spans 15 amino acids. The CDR3 coding sequence is TGTGCCAGCAGCTGGATGGACGGATCCTCCTACGAGCAGTACTTC. It translates to CASSWMDGSSYEQYF.

This clonotype was observed many times. This chain connects TRBV4-1 to TRBJ1-1, with no clear D. V was clipped by 2 bases and J by 8 bases, with 15 bases between them. The CDR3 runs 14 residues. Germline values: CDR1 MGHRA, CDR2 YSYEKL. CDR3 region: CASSQWAPFGEAFF. The CDR3 bases are TGCGCCAGCAGCCAATGGGCCCCATTTGGGGAAGCTTTCTTT.

This clonotype was counted many times. CDR3 sequence (DNA): TGTGCCAGCAGCCGAATGGCACAGGCACCCTCGGGCGAGCAGTACTTC. Its protein product is CASSRMAQAPSGEQYF. The chain joins TRBV7-8 to TRBJ2-7; TRBD1 might be the D (5 bases). Germline V CDR1 and CDR2: SGHVS, FQNEAQ. This CDR3 is built from 16 residues. V lost 5 bases to trimming and J lost 6 bases, with 23 bases between them. The entire variable domain, with the rest obtained from reference TRBV7-8 and TRBJ2-7, is as follows: GAGVSQSPRYKVAKRGQDVALRCDPISGHVSLFWYQQALGQGPEFLTYFQNEAQLDKSGLPSDRFFAERPEGSVSTLKIQRTQQEDSAVYLCASSRMAQAPSGEQYFGPGTRLTVT.

V usage is TRBV30 and J usage is TRBJ1-2; D is possibly TRBD1 (6 bases). Germline CDR1 GTSNPN, CDR2 SVGIG (reference sequence). V shed 0 bases and J shed 5 bases, with 10 bases lying between them. The CDR3 loop spans 13 amino acids. CDR3 coding DNA: TGTGCCTGGAGTGTCCGGACAGATTATGGCTACACCTTC. Protein: CAWSVRTDYGYTF.

This clonotype came up many times. The chain combines TRBV12-3 or TRBV12-4 with TRBJ2-2; D assignment may be TRBD1 or TRBD2 (5 bases each). There are 18 residues in the CDR3. Trimming removed 5 bases at V and 3 bases at J, with 22 bases between. The CDR3 DNA is TGTGCCAGCAGTCGAACATCGGGCCACAGGACTTACACCGGGGAGCTGTTTTTT. The encoded protein is CASSRTSGHRTYTGELFF.

The V call is TRBV5-1, the J call TRBJ1-6; D not resolved. Germline V gene lookup returns CDR1 SGHRS and CDR2 YFSETQ. Trimming cost V 5 bases and J 3 bases, with 12 bases left between them. The CDR3 contains 15 residues. CDR3 sequence reads: CASREASYYNSPLHF. The CDR3, as DNA: TGCGCCAGCAGGGAGGCCAGCTACTATAATTCACCCCTCCACTTT.

The chain couples TRBV5-1 to TRBJ2-1; 9 bases agree with TRBD1. Per the germline V gene, CDR1 is SGHRS and CDR2 is YFSETQ. V gave up 4 bases and J gave up 6 bases; unmatched junction bases: 11. The CDR3 covers 16 residues. The CDR3 reads CASSPIPGQGFNEQFF. CDR3 nucleotides: TGCGCCAGCAGCCCCATTCCGGGACAGGGTTTCAATGAGCAGTTCTTC.

This clonotype was observed a few times. The chain links TRBV5-1 to TRBJ1-1, with 8 bases fitting TRBD1. This CDR3 spans 13 amino acids. Germline values: CDR1 SGHRS, CDR2 YFSETQ. After removal of 3 bases from V and 4 bases from J, the junction contained 2 bases not matched to a gene. CDR3 nucleotides: TGCGCCAGCAGCTACACAGGGGGCACTGAAGCTTTCTTT. It translates to CASSYTGGTEAFF.

This clonotype was observed a handful of times. This chain joins TRBV18 and TRBJ1-1, with no clear D. CDR1 is KGHSH, CDR2 LQKENI, per germline. The CDR3 sequence is 13 residues long. Trimming removed 2 bases from V and 1 base from J, with 5 bases in between. The CDR3, as DNA: TGTGCCAGCTCACCAGGAGGGAACACTGAAGCTTTCTTT. Amino acids: CASSPGGNTEAFF. Looking up the rest from reference TRBV18 and TRBJ1-1 gives the full variable domain: NAGVMQNPRHLVRRRGQEARLRCSPMKGHSHVYWYRQLPEEGLKFMVYLQKENIIDESGMPKERFSAEFPKEGPSILRIQQVVRGDSAAYFCASSPGGNTEAFFGQGTRLTVV.

The rearrangement links TRBV9 to TRBJ1-6; D gene ambiguous. CDR1 is SGDLS and CDR2 is YYNGEE in the germline V gene. The V gene lost 3 bases and the J gene lost 5 bases, with 9 bases spanning the gap. The CDR3 spans 14 residues. The CDR3 here is CASSAMKNNSPLHF. The CDR3 coding sequence is TGTGCCAGCAGCGCCATGAAGAATAATTCACCCCTCCACTTT.

Many counts were recorded for this clonotype. The CDR3 DNA is TGTGCCAGCAGCCTGAACTGGTACGAGCAGTACTTC. The encoded protein is CASSLNWYEQYF. V gene TRBV11-2 combines with J gene TRBJ2-7; D is undetermined. Trimming removed 5 bases from V and 4 bases from J, with 9 bases in between. This CDR3 region has 12 residues. Germline V lookup: CDR1 SGHAT, CDR2 FQNNGV.

This clonotype was picked up a small number of times. V and J are TRBV6-1 and TRBJ2-3; TRBD1 might be the D (5 bases). The ends were cut back, 6 bases at V and 4 bases at J, with 14 bases in the middle. Germline V gene sequence: CDR1 MNHNS, CDR2 SASEGT. CDR3 size: 14 residues. CDR3 DNA: TGTGCCAGCAGCCCCAGGGCCGATTCAGATACGCAGTATTTT. Residues: CASSPRADSDTQYF.

This clonotype was seen a few times. The V gene is TRBV7-9, the J gene TRBJ2-3; 8 bases map to TRBD2. J was trimmed by 8 bases and V by 5 bases; bases with no gene match: 18. This CDR3 contains 17 residues. Per germline, CDR1 SEHNR and CDR2 FQNEAQ (reference sequence). The CDR3 reads CASSPRASGPNWGTQYF. CDR3 nucleotides: TGTGCCAGCAGCCCTAGGGCTAGCGGGCCTAATTGGGGTACGCAGTATTTT.

This clonotype has just a few counts. CDR3 residues: CASSLATGVGNTEAFF. The CDR3 DNA sequence: TGTGCCAGCAGTTTAGCCACAGGGGTTGGGAACACTGAAGCTTTCTTT. The V gene is TRBV12-3 or TRBV12-4, the J gene TRBJ1-1; the match to TRBD1 covers 7 bases. V gave up 0 bases and J gave up 1 base; unmatched junction bases: 5. The CDR3 sequence is 16 residues long.

This clonotype appeared a few times. The chain is built from TRBV7-8 and TRBJ2-5; 12 bases map to TRBD1. The V and J ends lost 8 bases and 5 bases, in that order; junction bases with no gene match: 12. Germline-derived CDR1 and CDR2 are SGHVS and FQNEAQ. This CDR3 spans 16 amino acids. CDR3 nucleotides: TGTGCCAGCGTCCTTATCGGGACAGGGGGCAGGGAGACCCAGTACTTC. Protein sequence: CASVLIGTGGRETQYF.